This T cell receptor (beta chain) appears in the sequencing data of a study of spatial heterogeneity in lung cancer. This clonotype was counted ten times or more. This beta chain came through as a stray read in a library set up for alpha chains, and its size says little. From germline, CDR1 is DFQATT and CDR2 SNEGSKA (reference sequence). The CDR3 is 15 amino acids. Between the trimmed V and J ends, which lost 2 bases and 2 bases, there was a span of 15 bases. Time point: sample taken at primary tumor resection. TCRdb re-analysed the 5' RACE reads in MiXCR, keeping a single row per CDR3 protein. The sample includes 16,000 or so distinct CDR3 sequences, about 3.9% of them seen just once.

The J gene is TRBJ1-1, the V gene TRBV20-1; D may be TRBD1 (6 bases). Sample: normal lung tissue next to the tumor, taken at surgery. This clonotype was obtained from a male donor with early-stage non-small cell lung cancer. Written as DNA, the CDR3 is TGCAGTGCTAGATCTCCGGGAGGGGGAAACACTGAAGCTTTCTTT. Translating it yields CSARSPGGGNTEAFF.